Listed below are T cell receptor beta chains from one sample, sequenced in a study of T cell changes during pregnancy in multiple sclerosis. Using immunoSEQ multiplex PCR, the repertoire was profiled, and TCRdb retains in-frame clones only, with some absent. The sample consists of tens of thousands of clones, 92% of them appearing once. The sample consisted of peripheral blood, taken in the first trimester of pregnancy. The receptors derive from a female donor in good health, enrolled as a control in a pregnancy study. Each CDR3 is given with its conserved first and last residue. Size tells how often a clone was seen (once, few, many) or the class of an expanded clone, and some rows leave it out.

CDR3: CAWAQTGSYEQYF
J: TRBJ2-7
V: TRBV30
size: -

CDR3: CASSVDWGEPLAKNIQYF
J: TRBJ2-4
V: TRBV7-9
size: -

CDR3: CASSDSTGVGEQFF
J: TRBJ2-1
V: TRBV2
size: -

CDR3: CAWSRAGDGYTF
J: TRBJ1-2
V: TRBV30
size: -

CDR3: CASSLGGAGGTNTEAFF
J: TRBJ1-1
V: TRBV9
size: -

CDR3: CASRSGLLDGYEQYF
J: TRBJ2-7
V: TRBV6-5
size: -

CDR3: CASSPLGGGVTYEQYF
J: TRBJ2-7
V: TRBV18
size: -

CDR3: CASSSTGTATGELFF
J: TRBJ2-2
V: TRBV5-1
size: -

CDR3: CASSPRGGLKASNTEAFF
J: TRBJ1-1
V: TRBV5-1
size: -

CDR3: CASSLEAGRGEKLFF
J: TRBJ1-4
V: TRBV7-9
size: -

CDR3: CASSDSGGGQPQHF
J: TRBJ1-5
V: TRBV2
size: -

CDR3: CASSSVAVRETQYF
J: TRBJ2-5
V: TRBV5-1
size: -

CDR3: CASSLADGWNTEAFF
J: TRBJ1-1
V: TRBV27
size: -

CDR3: CASSVAAYNEQFF
J: TRBJ2-1
V: TRBV9
size: -

CDR3: CSVDQGADEQYF
J: TRBJ2-7
V: TRBV29-1
size: -

CDR3: CASSPSQYQETQYF
J: TRBJ2-5
V: TRBV18
size: -

CDR3: CASSGRTGSTEAFF
J: TRBJ1-1
V: TRBV5-1
size: -

CDR3: CASSLGQLAGEQFF
J: TRBJ2-1
V: TRBV13
size: -

CDR3: CATSRIDRGLQPQHF
J: TRBJ1-5
V: TRBV15
size: few

CDR3: CASSKGWGGPHSYEQYF
J: TRBJ2-7
V: TRBV21-1
size: -

CDR3: CASSPGGRNQPQHF
J: TRBJ1-5
V: TRBV18
size: -

CDR3: CASSPGQSPYEQYF
J: TRBJ2-7
V: TRBV18
size: -

CDR3: CASSQGGQGSGGYTF
J: TRBJ1-2
V: TRBV4-2
size: -

CDR3: CASSLGSSGSYEQYF
J: TRBJ2-7
V: TRBV7-9
size: -

CDR3: CASSLKGLAGDEQYF
J: TRBJ2-7
V: TRBV11-2
size: -

CDR3: CASSLPKDTYSNQPQHF
J: TRBJ1-5
V: TRBV11-3
size: -

CDR3: CASSLLGGANNEQFF
J: TRBJ2-1
V: TRBV27
size: -

CDR3: CASSPRQKEYEQYF
J: TRBJ2-7
V: TRBV18
size: -

CDR3: CASSFRDRAYEQYF
J: TRBJ2-7
V: TRBV28
size: -

CDR3: CASSTGQGPETQYF
J: TRBJ2-5
V: TRBV7-7
size: -

CDR3: CASSTSVGAHF
J: TRBJ2-7
V: TRBV28
size: -

CDR3: CASGRGGELFF
J: TRBJ2-2
V: TRBV7-7
size: -

CDR3: CASSYSKLYEQYF
J: TRBJ2-7
V: TRBV6-6
size: -

CDR3: CASSEDSGQPQHF
J: TRBJ1-5
V: TRBV2
size: few

CDR3: CASSFRTGDPYEQYF
J: TRBJ2-7
V: TRBV5-6
size: -

CDR3: CASSYFGRTNEQFF
J: TRBJ2-1
V: TRBV6-5
size: -

CDR3: CASRPGLAGENEQFF
J: TRBJ2-1
V: TRBV25-1
size: -

CDR3: CASSPAPGQYYEQYF
J: TRBJ2-7
V: TRBV7-8
size: -

CDR3: CASASRYEQYF
J: TRBJ2-7
V: TRBV6-1
size: -

CDR3: CASSQDRNSGVGNQPQHF
J: TRBJ1-5
V: TRBV4-1
size: -

CDR3: CASSLGQGAYEQYF
J: TRBJ2-7
V: TRBV7-6
size: -

CDR3: CASSWGGAGELFF
J: TRBJ2-2
V: TRBV28
size: -

CDR3: CASSPRTSGRAPSTDTQYF
J: TRBJ2-3
V: TRBV9
size: -

CDR3: CASSLQAGGPYEQYF
J: TRBJ2-7
V: TRBV4-1
size: once

CDR3: CASTHGTAKTGELFF
J: TRBJ2-2
V: TRBV19
size: few

CDR3: CDYRGPEEAFF
J: TRBJ1-1
V: TRBV10-2
size: few

CDR3: CASSYSLLTGELFF
J: TRBJ2-2
V: TRBV6-5
size: -

CDR3: CASTFRGQGTYEQYF
J: TRBJ2-7
V: TRBV5-4
size: once

CDR3: CASSSPSGRKTDTQYF
J: TRBJ2-3
V: TRBV7-9
size: -

CDR3: CATSMAGREAFF
J: TRBJ1-1
V: TRBV28
size: -

CDR3: CASRPRWEAQETQYF
J: TRBJ2-5
V: TRBV4-2
size: -

CDR3: CASGLSTDTQYF
J: TRBJ2-3
V: TRBV2
size: -

CDR3: CASSASLAGSEQFF
J: TRBJ2-1
V: TRBV19
size: -